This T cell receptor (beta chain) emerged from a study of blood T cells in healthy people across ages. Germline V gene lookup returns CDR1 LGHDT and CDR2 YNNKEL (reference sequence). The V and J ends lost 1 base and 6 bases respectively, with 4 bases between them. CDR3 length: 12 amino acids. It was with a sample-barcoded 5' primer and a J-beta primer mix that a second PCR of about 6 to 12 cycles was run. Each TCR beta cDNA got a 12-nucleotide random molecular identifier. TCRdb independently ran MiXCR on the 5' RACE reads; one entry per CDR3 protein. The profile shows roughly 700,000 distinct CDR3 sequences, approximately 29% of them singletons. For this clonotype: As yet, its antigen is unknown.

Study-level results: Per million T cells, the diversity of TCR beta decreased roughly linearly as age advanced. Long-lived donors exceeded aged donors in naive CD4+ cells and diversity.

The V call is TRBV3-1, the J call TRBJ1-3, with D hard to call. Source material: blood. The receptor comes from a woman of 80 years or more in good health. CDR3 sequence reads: CASSQAENTIYF. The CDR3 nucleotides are TGTGCCAGCAGCCAAGCAGAAAACACCATATATTTT.